This T cell receptor beta chain was identified in a study of blood T cell repertoires in COVID-19. Looking at the study overall: Italy, Spain and the United States were the sources of the convalescent and acute COVID-19 samples. PBMCs, B-cell-depleted T cells, or T cells provided the cDNA or gDNA that made up the material.

This clone has just one count. The germline V and J ends were trimmed by 1 base and 3 bases, with 17 bases remaining between them. CDR3 length: 17 residues. Germline CDR1 reads LGHDT; CDR2 reads YNNKEL (reference sequence). Original methodology: Amplified reference gene primers provided the basis for estimating nucleated cell counts. Assay: immunoSEQ multiplex PCR; the TCRdb copy retains only in-frame clones and omits some. The DNA was the basis for D and trimming; V, J and clone size are from that table. The table records 250,000 to 350,000 clones, about 90% of them present only once. The genes are TRBV3-1 (or the pseudogene TRBV3-2) and TRBJ2-3; D remains unclear. What was sequenced was peripheral blood. This clonotype originated in a woman aged 45 to 65 who had recovered from COVID-19. CDR3 nucleotide sequence: TGTGCCAGCAGCCAAGGGCGACTCGTGCTGAGGACAGATACGCAGTATTTT. Translating it yields CASSQGRLVLRTDTQYF.